The entry below describes one T cell receptor beta chain. No antigen is known for it. This sample is part of a study of shared clonotypes between healthy human individuals. General study points: Against clonotypes common to all four donors, non-shared ones had lower generation probabilities.

Profiling relied on immunoSEQ multiplex PCR, and the TCRdb table lists in-frame clones only, not all of them. The sample gives about 1.5 million clones, 98% of which show up once; around 0.45% is in the top ten. CDR3 length: 16 residues. The germline V gene has CDR1 LNHDA and CDR2 SQIVND (reference sequence). V shed 6 bases, J shed 5 bases, and the junction held 8 bases outside the gene matches. The chain uses TRBV19 and TRBJ2-1; 12 bases agree with TRBD2. The clonotype comes from a man younger than 45 in good health. Sequenced input: naive CD4+ T cells sorted from blood. Documented subset: CD45RA+ positively selected. CDR3 residues: CASRKTSGSFHNEQFF. The CDR3 DNA reads as TGTGCCAGTAGAAAGACTAGCGGGAGTTTCCACAATGAGCAGTTCTTC.